What follows are 17 T cell receptor beta chains derived from one specimen sequenced in a study of T cells in Graves' hyperthyroidism and ophthalmopathy. RNA transcripts were the template for amplifying TCR beta CDR3 regions. With the HTBI primer set, the TCR CDR3 went through a first round of RT-PCR. TCRdb re-derived calls from the multiplex PCR reads in MiXCR, one entry per CDR3 protein. Found here are roughly 150,000 distinct CDR3 sequences, approximately 9% of them singletons; the top ten hold approximately 20%. Material: blood. Receptors originate from a woman aged 18-35 years with Graves' hyperthyroidism that later progressed to Graves' ophthalmopathy.

This clonotype turned up a few times. The chain is built from TRBV7-3 and TRBJ1-1; TRBD1 matches 7 bases. Trimming removed 5 bases from V and 5 bases from J; junction bases left unmatched: 14. The germline CDR1 and CDR2 sequences are SGHTA and FQGTGA. This CDR3 region has 16 residues. The DNA for the CDR3 is TGTGCCAGCAGCCAGGGGGGGGGGGGGGAGGGTACTGAAGCTTTCTTT. It translates to CASSQGGGGEGTEAFF. Full variable domain (remainder filled in from reference TRBV7-3 and TRBJ1-1): GAGVSQTPSNKVTEKGKYVELRCDPISGHTALYWYRQSLGQGPEFLIYFQGTGAADDSGLPNDRFFAVRPEGSVSTLKIQRTERGDSAVYLCASSQGGGGEGTEAFFGQGTRLTVV.

The table lists this clonotype with many counts. The chain employs TRBV7-9 and TRBJ2-1, with unresolved D. Trimming removed 4 bases from V and 0 bases from J, with 10 bases in between. CDR1 and CDR2 (germline): SEHNR, FQNEAQ (reference sequence). The CDR3 totals 15 residues. The CDR3 DNA sequence: TGTGCCAGCAGCTCCGACGCCCGCTCCTACAATGAGCAGTTCTTC. This gives the protein CASSSDARSYNEQFF.

In this sample, this clonotype turned up many times. J is TRBJ2-7 and V is TRBV24-1; D is undetermined. The V gene's germline CDR1 is KGHDR and CDR2 SFDVKD. Trimming pared 0 bases from V and 4 bases from J, leaving 0 bases between. This CDR3 region has 11 residues. In DNA, the CDR3 is TGTGCCACCAGTGATTTGTACGAGCAGTACTTC. It is translated as CATSDLYEQYF.

V gene TRBV7-2 combines with J gene TRBJ2-2, with 7 bases lining up with TRBD2. After removal of 2 bases from V and 8 bases from J, the junction contained 8 bases not matched to a gene. Per the germline V gene, CDR1 is SGHTA and CDR2 is FQGNSA. This CDR3 has 15 amino acids. The CDR3 DNA reads TGTGCCAGCAGCTTAAGAGGACTAGGGGCGGGGGAGCTGTTTTTT. Its translation is CASSLRGLGAGELFF.

This clonotype was seen at least ten times. V usage is TRBV11-2 and J usage is TRBJ2-1; 10 positions agree with TRBD1. CDR1 and CDR2 (germline): SGHAT, FQNNGV. The junction had 7 bases not matched to a gene; V was cut back by 1 base and J by 4 bases. This CDR3 has 17 residues. The CDR3 reads CASSLGTGGTNYNEQFF. CDR3 nucleotides: TGTGCCAGCAGCTTAGGGACAGGGGGGACGAATTACAATGAGCAGTTCTTC. Combining the CDR3 with reference TRBV11-2 and TRBJ2-1 gives the whole variable domain EAGVAQSPRYKIIEKRQSVAFWCNPISGHATLYWYQQILGQGPKLLIQFQNNGVVDDSQLPKDRFSAERLKGVDSTLKIQPAKLEDSAVYLCASSLGTGGTNYNEQFFGPGTRLTVL.

There are a few counts of this clonotype. The rearrangement uses TRBV20-1 and TRBJ2-3, with D hard to call. Germline V CDR1 and CDR2: DFQATT, SNEGSKA (reference sequence). V dropped 5 bases and J dropped 0 bases, with 9 bases sitting between them. The CDR3 loop spans 13 amino acids. CDR3 protein: CSAVKSSTDTQYF. The DNA for the CDR3 is TGCAGTGCTGTTAAATCTAGCACAGATACGCAGTATTTT.

This clonotype appeared many times. The V and J genes are TRBV12-3 or TRBV12-4 and TRBJ1-2; D is perhaps TRBD1 (5 bases). Trimming took off 2 bases at V and 8 bases at J, with 30 bases between the two ends. This CDR3 comprises 19 residues. The chain's CDR3 is CASSLLLTVPGQASRGYTF. The CDR3, as DNA: TGTGCCAGCAGTTTACTCTTAACCGTCCCGGGGCAGGCCAGTAGGGGCTACACCTTC.

The gene calls are TRBV5-6 and TRBJ2-4, with D unclear. The CDR3 spans 16 residues. V lost 3 bases to trimming and J lost 1 base, with 14 bases between them. CDR1 SGHDT and CDR2 YYEEEE come from the germline V gene. CDR3 amino acids: CASSSLGMMAKNIQYF. The CDR3 bases are TGTGCCAGCAGCTCCCTAGGGATGATGGCCAAAAACATTCAGTACTTC. Full variable domain (remainder filled in from reference TRBV5-6 and TRBJ2-4): DAGVTQSPTHLIKTRGQQVTLRCSPKSGHDTVSWYQQALGQGPQFIFQYYEEEERQRGNFPDRFSGHQFPNYSSELNVNALLLGDSALYLCASSSLGMMAKNIQYFGAGTRLSVL.

This clonotype was observed many times. This chain joins TRBV12-3 or TRBV12-4 and TRBJ1-5, with a possible D match to TRBD1 (5 bases). Trimming removed 1 base from V and 7 bases from J, with 11 bases in between. This CDR3 spans 14 amino acids. CDR3 sequence: CASSLGGGGQPQHF. CDR3 DNA: TGTGCCAGCAGTTTAGGGGGGGGAGGGCAGCCCCAGCATTTT.

This clonotype was counted ten times or more. In DNA form, the CDR3 reads TGTGCCAGCAGCCCGGGGACGGCGGGGTACACTGAAGCTTTCTTT. Translation: CASSPGTAGYTEAFF. This chain joins TRBV7-8 and TRBJ1-1; a weak D match, TRBD1 (5 bases). The germline V and J ends were trimmed by 5 bases and 3 bases, with 16 bases remaining between them. The V gene's germline CDR1 is SGHVS and CDR2 FQNEAQ. The CDR3 loop spans 15 amino acids.

The J gene is TRBJ2-1, the V gene TRBV4-1; 8 nucleotides align to TRBD2. Germline V gives CDR1 MGHRA, CDR2 YSYEKL. The V segment lost 2 bases and the J segment 8 bases; nucleotides outside the gene matches: 5. This CDR3 contains 14 residues. The CDR3 nucleotides read TGCGCCAGCAGCCAACCCCGGGAGGGATATGAGCAGTTCTTC. Translation: CASSQPREGYEQFF.

This clonotype was counted ten times or more. The chain combines TRBV5-1 with TRBJ2-7; 9 bases fit TRBD2. CDR1 is SGHRS and CDR2 is YFSETQ in the germline V gene. The CDR3 is 15 amino acids. The V segment lost 4 bases and the J segment 1 base; nucleotides outside the gene matches: 6. In DNA form, the CDR3 reads TGCGCCAGCAGCCCCCTAGCGGGAAATTCCTACGAGCAGTACTTC. It specifies CASSPLAGNSYEQYF.

This clonotype was recorded many times. The chain has TRBV7-9 and TRBJ1-1, with unresolved D. From germline, CDR1 is SEHNR and CDR2 FQNEAQ (reference sequence). This CDR3 region has 15 residues. Trimming left V 1 base short and J 1 base short, with 10 bases between. The CDR3 sequence is CASSLDVGRNTEAFF. CDR3 in DNA: TGTGCCAGCAGCTTAGACGTCGGAAGGAACACTGAAGCTTTCTTT.

This clonotype was detected a few times. V gene TRBV5-1 combines with J gene TRBJ1-6; D remains ambiguous. V gave up 0 bases and J gave up 6 bases, with 16 bases separating them. The CDR3 has 17 amino acids. CDR1 is SGHRS and CDR2 is YFSETQ in the germline V gene. This chain's CDR3 is CASSLVPGDLSNSPLHF. The CDR3 DNA reads TGCGCCAGCAGCTTGGTTCCAGGTGATCTATCTAATTCACCCCTCCACTTT.

This clonotype was counted many times. The chain joins TRBV20-1 to TRBJ1-1, with D unresolved. CDR3 length: 16 amino acids. With 0 bases removed from V and 3 bases from J, the gap between germline ends came to 17 bases. The germline CDR1 and CDR2 sequences are DFQATT and SNEGSKA (reference sequence). The CDR3 protein is CSARDLATSSDTEAFF. The CDR3 coding sequence is TGCAGTGCTAGAGATCTCGCGACATCATCAGACACTGAAGCTTTCTTT.

This clonotype was detected only a few times. This chain connects TRBV15 to TRBJ2-5; tentatively, D is TRBD1 (9 bases). The germline CDR1 and CDR2 sequences are LNHNV and YYDKDF (reference sequence). The CDR3 has 23 residues. The V gene lost 2 bases and the J gene lost 3 bases, with 37 bases spanning the gap. DNA of the CDR3: TGTGCCACCAGCAGACTCATCAATGACAGGGGGAGTCGGGGGGGTGCCAGAAAAGAGACCCAGTACTTC. This translates into CATSRLINDRGSRGGARKETQYF.

The sample holds many counts of this clonotype. The V gene is TRBV9, the J gene TRBJ1-5, with D possibly TRBD1 on 5 matching bases. The CDR3 is 13 residues long. Trimming removed 4 bases at V and 9 bases at J, with 14 bases between. Germline values: CDR1 SGDLS, CDR2 YYNGEE. This CDR3 reads CASSPGGHGPQHF. CDR3 bases: TGTGCCAGCAGCCCCGGGGGTCATGGGCCCCAGCATTTT.